These 5 T cell receptor beta chains originate from one sample sequenced in a study of shared clonotypes between healthy human individuals. Libraries were prepared by immunoSEQ multiplex PCR; TCRdb keeps only in-frame clonotypes and omits some of them. The sample consists of a few million clones, around 95% of them appearing once. The sample taken for sequencing was naive CD4+ T cells sorted from blood. Stated subset: CD45RA+ positively selected. The source of these receptors is a man younger than 30 in good health.

The chain is built from TRBV7-2 and TRBJ2-7; 9 nucleotides line up with TRBD1. This CDR3 is built from 13 residues. In germline, CDR1 is SGHTA, CDR2 FQGNSA. The ends lost 5 bases at V and 3 bases at J; junction bases unmatched: 2. DNA for the CDR3: TGTGCCAGCAGCGGGACAGGGAACTACGAGCAGTACTTC. It yields the protein CASSGTGNYEQYF.

The CDR3 region has the DNA TGCGCCAGCAGCTTGTGGTCAGGGGCTCGGCAGCCCCAGCATTTT. It is translated as CASSLWSGARQPQHF. The V gene is TRBV5-1, the J gene TRBJ1-5, with D maybe TRBD1 (6 bases). V lost 1 base and J 7 bases, leaving 15 bases between the germline ends. Germline V CDR1 and CDR2: SGHRS, YFSETQ. The CDR3 is 15 residues long.

In the case of this clone: The junction shows a germline mismatch at one end, possibly a read error. The chain recombines TRBV15 with TRBJ1-2; D might be TRBD1 (6 bases). Germline V gives CDR1 LNHNV, CDR2 YYDKDF (reference sequence). CDR3 length: 18 residues. The CDR3 sequence: CEGRPGHRIRGDHYGYTF. The CDR3 DNA is TGCGAGGGCAGACCGGGACACAGGATACGGGGGGACCACTATGGCTACACCTTC.

CDR3 region: CASSHRLAATQETQYF. CDR3 nucleotides: TGTGCCAGCAGCCATAGACTAGCGGCGACGCAAGAGACCCAGTACTTC. This rearrangement joins TRBV11-2 to TRBJ2-5, with 9 nucleotides matching TRBD2. After removal of 5 bases from V and 2 bases from J, the junction contained 9 bases not matched to a gene. This CDR3 spans 16 amino acids. The germline CDR1 and CDR2 sequences are SGHAT and FQNNGV.

This clone was observed a single time. The chain combines TRBV6-1 with TRBJ2-1, with TRBD2 matching over 10 bases. Per the germline V gene, CDR1 is MNHNS and CDR2 is SASEGT. V trimming: 2 bases; J trimming: 13 bases; junction bases outside the gene matches: 8. This CDR3 spans 14 amino acids. This chain's CDR3 is CASSESLAGESQFF. As DNA, the CDR3 is TGTGCCAGCAGTGAATCCCTAGCGGGAGAATCTCAGTTCTTC.